Described below is a single TCR beta chain sequence and its context. Its target is not known. Described time point: after dendritic cell vaccination, including at tumor progression/relapse. All glioblastoma patients lacked an isocitrate dehydrogenase mutation. The sample belongs to a study of glioma-infiltrating T cells after dendritic cell vaccination. Study-level results: Patients with more pretreatment TILs had longer time to progression and survival. Complete blood and tumor specimen sets were limited to few patients.

Data came from immunoSEQ multiplex PCR; TCRdb stores just in-frame clones and leaves some out. This sample yields 80,000 to 100,000 clones, of which roughly 80% are seen a single time; approximately 5.5% belongs to the top ten. The CDR3 is made up of 15 amino acids. Germline lookup yields CDR1 MDHEN and CDR2 SYDVKM. The ends lost 5 bases at V and 0 bases at J; junction bases unmatched: 6. The specimen comprised blood, sampled after dendritic cell vaccination. This clonotype originated in a human donor with glioblastoma. The rearrangement joins TRBV28 to TRBJ1-1; 7 positions agree with TRBD1. CDR3 loop: CASSPRGTVNTEAFF. The CDR3, as DNA: TGTGCCAGCAGTCCCCGCGGGACAGTGAACACTGAAGCTTTCTTT.